A single sample gave rise to the 29 T cell receptor beta chains below, sequenced in a study of cytomegalovirus exposure and HLA in healthy donors. Clones were sequenced by immunoSEQ multiplex PCR, and TCRdb holds only the in-frame ones, with some missing. The sample holds 150,000 to 200,000 clones, less than 90% seen once. Sequencing used PBMCs. These TCRs come from a woman aged 25 to 45 in good health and CMV-seronegative.

V is TRBV19 and J is TRBJ1-2; TRBD1 matches at 10 bases. V lost 5 bases to trimming and J lost 7 bases; unmatched junction nucleotides: 4. Per germline, CDR1 LNHDA and CDR2 SQIVND (reference sequence). The CDR3 spans 13 residues. The CDR3 DNA sequence: TGTGCCAGTAGTCGGGACAGGGGTTTTGGCTACACCTTC. Residues: CASSRDRGFGYTF.

Here the CDR3 reads CASSSLTGAIDIQYF. CDR3 nucleotides: TGTGCCAGCAGTTCCCTCACAGGGGCTATAGACATTCAGTACTTC. The J gene is TRBJ2-4, the V gene TRBV28, with 7 bases that match TRBD1. The CDR3 totals 15 residues. Losses at the gene ends were 4 bases for V and 8 bases for J; bases not matched to a gene: 11. In germline, CDR1 is MDHEN, CDR2 SYDVKM.

This clone showed up just once. The rearrangement joins TRBV9 to TRBJ2-5; TRBD2 is a possible D gene (6 bases). There are 14 residues in the CDR3. V lost 0 bases and J lost 1, with 7 bases in between. Germline V lookup: CDR1 SGDLS, CDR2 YYNGEE. As DNA, the CDR3 is TGTGCCAGCAGCGTAGGTAGCGGCCAAGAGACCCAGTACTTC. It translates to CASSVGSGQETQYF.

This clone was observed a handful of times. The chain carries TRBV2 and TRBJ2-7; 7 nucleotides line up with TRBD1. Germline V gene lookup returns CDR1 SNHLY and CDR2 FYNNEI. CDR3 length: 13 residues. The V segment lost 4 bases and the J segment 3 bases; nucleotides outside the gene matches: 3. This chain's CDR3 is CASSADRVYEQYF. CDR3 nucleotides: TGTGCCAGCAGTGCCGACAGGGTCTACGAGCAGTACTTC.

The chain links TRBV6-6 to TRBJ2-5, with 7 bases identical to TRBD2. Germline loops: CDR1 MNHNY, CDR2 SVGAGI (reference sequence). There are 14 residues in the CDR3. The ends lost 2 bases at V and 5 bases at J; junction bases unmatched: 5. In DNA form, the CDR3 reads TGTGCCAGCAGTTACCTGACTAGCAGGGAGACCCAGTACTTC. Encoded protein: CASSYLTSRETQYF.

The chain joins TRBV29-1 to TRBJ2-6, with 7 bases that match TRBD1. This CDR3 has 18 residues. Germline lookup yields CDR1 SQVTM and CDR2 ANQGSEA. Unmatched junction bases numbered 9, after V lost 1 base and J lost 0 bases. The CDR3 DNA reads TGCAGCGTTGAAGCCACAAAGACAGGGACCTCTGGGGCCAACGTCCTGACTTTC. Protein sequence: CSVEATKTGTSGANVLTF.

The chain recombines TRBV5-1 with TRBJ1-2; 8 nucleotides align to TRBD1. The CDR3 is 13 residues long. V gave up 4 bases and J gave up 4 bases; unmatched junction bases: 3. Per the germline V gene, CDR1 is SGHRS and CDR2 is YFSETQ. CDR3 coding DNA: TGCGCCAGCAGCGACAGGGGAATCTATGGCTACACCTTC. The encoded protein is CASSDRGIYGYTF.

The chain recombines TRBV6-5 with TRBJ1-2; 9 bases line up with TRBD1. The CDR3 consists of 16 residues. The germline V gene encodes CDR1 MNHEY and CDR2 SVGAGI. V lost 4 bases, J lost 4 bases, and 10 bases stayed unmatched. The CDR3 is CASSSDLGTGRYGYTF. The CDR3 DNA is TGTGCCAGCAGTTCAGATTTAGGGACAGGGCGCTATGGCTACACCTTC.

The genes are TRBV20-1 and TRBJ2-1; D gene unclear. Germline V CDR1 and CDR2: DFQATT, SNEGSKA (reference sequence). V shed 5 bases and J shed 4 bases, with 3 bases lying between them. This CDR3 spans 10 amino acids. In DNA, the CDR3 is TGCAGTGCTTTTTACAATGAGCAGTTCTTC. Translating gives CSAFYNEQFF.

The chain recombines TRBV29-1 with TRBJ2-4; D remains unclear. The V gene's germline CDR1 is SQVTM and CDR2 ANQGSEA. The germline V and J ends were trimmed by 6 bases and 0 bases, with 9 bases remaining between them. The CDR3 covers 13 residues. CDR3 DNA: TGCAGCGTCGGAAAACTAGCCAAAAACATTCAGTACTTC. Protein: CSVGKLAKNIQYF.

This clone was found many times. This chain joins TRBV4-3 and TRBJ2-7; possible D gene TRBD2, 5 bases. V lost 0 bases to trimming and J lost 3 bases, with 12 bases between them. The germline V gene encodes CDR1 LGHNA and CDR2 YSLEER. This CDR3 has 15 residues. The CDR3 spells CASSQDASTIYEQYF. The CDR3 DNA is TGCGCCAGCAGCCAAGACGCTAGCACAATCTACGAGCAGTACTTC.

The chain has TRBV11-3 and TRBJ2-3; perhaps TRBD2 as D (6 bases). The CDR3 is made up of 15 amino acids. Trimming pared 0 bases from V and 6 bases from J, leaving 13 bases between. The V gene's germline CDR1 is SGHNT and CDR2 YENEEA. The DNA of the CDR3 is TGTGCCAGCAGCTTAGAGGAGGGTCCTCGGGATACGCAGTATTTT. It specifies CASSLEEGPRDTQYF.

V is TRBV11-2 and J is TRBJ1-1; maybe TRBD1 (5 bases). Trimming took 6 bases from V and 0 from J, leaving 8 bases between them. The CDR3 is made up of 13 amino acids. Germline CDR1 and CDR2: SGHAT and FQNNGV. This CDR3 is CASREGLNTEAFF. CDR3 coding DNA: TGTGCCAGCAGGGAGGGGTTGAACACTGAAGCTTTCTTT.

This rearrangement joins TRBV4-1 to TRBJ2-7; 7 bases line up with TRBD1. CDR1 is MGHRA, CDR2 YSYEKL, per germline. J was trimmed by 0 bases and V by 7 bases; bases with no gene match: 6. There are 14 residues in the CDR3. The CDR3 DNA reads TGCGCCAGCAAAGCCCGGGACAGCTCCTACGAGCAGTACTTC. Its translation: CASKARDSSYEQYF.

This clone has a handful of counts. The chain uses TRBV5-1 and TRBJ2-7, with 8 bases that match TRBD1. CDR3 length equals 18 residues. Germline V gene data show CDR1 as SGHRS and CDR2 as YFSETQ. The ends lost 1 base at V and 2 bases at J; junction bases unmatched: 14. CDR3: CASSLRDRTEGGTYEQYF. In DNA form, the CDR3 reads TGCGCCAGCAGCTTGAGGGACAGGACGGAGGGGGGTACCTACGAGCAGTACTTC.

The J gene is TRBJ2-6, the V gene TRBV4-3; 9 nucleotides agree with TRBD1. In germline, CDR1 is LGHNA, CDR2 YSLEER. This CDR3 is built from 17 residues. Germline trimming cut 0 bases from V and 0 bases from J; bases unmatched to any gene: 0. CDR3 amino acids: CASSQETGGSGANVLTF. The CDR3 DNA reads TGCGCCAGCAGCCAAGAGACAGGGGGCTCTGGGGCCAACGTCCTGACTTTC.

The genes are TRBV7-9 and TRBJ2-2, with a possible D match to TRBD1 (6 bases). Germline V lookup: CDR1 SEHNR, CDR2 FQNEAQ (reference sequence). The CDR3 has 14 amino acids. Trimming stripped 4 bases from V and 1 base from J, with 7 bases between. The CDR3 coding sequence is TGTGCCAGCAGCTCGGGACAGAACACCGGGGAGCTGTTTTTT. Translated, it gives CASSSGQNTGELFF. Variable domain in full (rest from reference TRBV7-9 and TRBJ2-2): DTGVSQNPRHKITKRGQNVTFRCDPISEHNRLYWYRQTLGQGPEFLTYFQNEAQLEKSRLLSDRFSAERPKGSFSTLEIQRTEQGDSAMYLCASSSGQNTGELFFGEGSRLTVL.

J is TRBJ2-1 and V is TRBV19; perhaps TRBD2 as D (5 bases). Between the trimmed V and J ends, which lost 5 bases and 0 bases, there was a span of 11 bases. The CDR3 has 15 residues. The germline gives CDR1 LNHDA, CDR2 SQIVND (reference sequence). The DNA of the CDR3 is TGTGCCAGTAGTCCCGCGGGCAACTCCTACAATGAGCAGTTCTTC. As protein: CASSPAGNSYNEQFF.

The rearrangement joins TRBV27 to TRBJ2-1; a weak D match, TRBD2 (5 bases). Germline lookup yields CDR1 MNHEY and CDR2 SMNVEV (reference sequence). V was cut by 6 bases and J by 6 bases, with 15 bases left in between. This CDR3 comprises 14 residues. CDR3 protein: CASRKGGLSNEQFF. The CDR3 DNA reads TGTGCCAGCAGGAAAGGCGGACTGTCCAATGAGCAGTTCTTC.

This clone was detected a few times. The chain carries TRBV6-5 and TRBJ1-2; 7 nucleotides line up with TRBD1. The CDR3 has 13 residues. V lost 5 bases, J lost 2 bases, and 2 bases stayed unmatched. CDR1 and CDR2 from the germline V gene are MNHEY and SVGAGI. This CDR3 reads CASSQQGNYGYTF. CDR3 DNA sequence: TGTGCCAGCAGTCAACAGGGGAACTATGGCTACACCTTC.

This chain connects TRBV28 to TRBJ1-2; D is ambiguous. The germline CDR1 and CDR2 sequences are MDHEN and SYDVKM. The V and J ends lost 4 bases and 5 bases respectively, with 17 bases between them. The CDR3 is 15 residues long. The CDR3 sequence: CASSSRVVHLYGYTF. The CDR3 DNA follows: TGTGCCAGCAGTTCACGCGTGGTACACCTTTATGGCTACACCTTC.

The V and J genes are TRBV5-1 and TRBJ1-1; tentatively, D is TRBD1 (5 bases). Germline V gene data show CDR1 as SGHRS and CDR2 as YFSETQ. CDR3 length: 15 residues. Between the trimmed V and J ends, which lost 2 bases and 0 bases, there was a span of 11 bases. The CDR3 nucleotides are TGCGCCAGCAGCTTCCTGGGGGGAATGAACACTGAAGCTTTCTTT. As protein: CASSFLGGMNTEAFF.

This clone was counted only a few times. The genes are TRBV29-1 and TRBJ2-2; unclear D gene. With 4 bases removed from V and 0 bases from J, the gap between germline ends came to 15 bases. The CDR3 runs 16 residues. CDR1 is SQVTM and CDR2 is ANQGSEA in the germline V gene. CDR3 sequence reads: CSVVWLEQSNTGELFF. Written as DNA, the CDR3 is TGCAGCGTTGTGTGGTTGGAACAGTCGAACACCGGGGAGCTGTTTTTT.

Note on this clone: An end of the junction differs from the germline gene, which may be a read error. The chain couples TRBV14 to TRBJ2-7; 11 bases align to TRBD2. The CDR3 is 13 amino acids. Germline lookup yields CDR1 SGHDN and CDR2 FVKESK. CDR3 nucleotides: TGTGCCAGCAGCCAAGAACTAGCGGGAGTGGCTGAGTTC. Amino acids: CASSQELAGVAEF.

Judged by abundance, this clone is medium-sized (0.01 to 0.1%). V gene TRBV6-1 combines with J gene TRBJ2-3, with D tentatively TRBD1 or TRBD2 (5 bases each). Germline loops: CDR1 MNHNS, CDR2 SASEGT. The CDR3 is 13 residues long. Trimming cost V 8 bases and J 3 bases, with 12 bases left between them. DNA for the CDR3: TGTGCCAGCGCCGGGGACGAGACAGATACGCAGTATTTT. As protein: CASAGDETDTQYF.

The chain has TRBV5-5 and TRBJ2-7; no reliable D call. The CDR3 covers 14 residues. CDR1 and CDR2 (germline): SGHKS, YYEKEE (reference sequence). The V end was cut by 4 bases, the J end by 0 bases, with 11 bases between. The chain's CDR3 is CASSRIGPSYEQYF. The CDR3 coding sequence is TGTGCCAGCAGCAGAATCGGGCCCTCCTACGAGCAGTACTTC.

This chain joins TRBV7-2 and TRBJ1-5; D perhaps matches TRBD1 (6 bases). The length of the CDR3 is 17 residues. V lost 4 bases, J lost 1 base, and 17 bases lay in between. Germline loops: CDR1 SGHTA, CDR2 FQGNSA. DNA for the CDR3: TGTGCCAGCAGCTCAGCAAATCACAGGGTGAGCAATCAGCCCCAGCATTTT. Translating gives CASSSANHRVSNQPQHF.

The V and J genes are TRBV6-1 and TRBJ1-3, with D unclear. CDR1 MNHNS and CDR2 SASEGT come from the germline V gene. Between the trimmed V and J ends, which lost 8 bases and 7 bases, there was a span of 12 bases. This CDR3 contains 12 residues. The CDR3 region has the DNA TGTGCCAGCCACAACAGCGGGAACACCATATATTTT. Translation: CASHNSGNTIYF.

The chain employs TRBV7-3 and TRBJ2-7; D remains ambiguous. Germline-derived CDR1 and CDR2 are SGHTA and FQGTGA. CDR3 length: 13 amino acids. V dropped 0 bases and J dropped 4 bases, with 7 bases sitting between them. DNA for the CDR3: TGTGCCAGCAGCTTAACCCCGGTGTACGAGCAGTACTTC. It specifies CASSLTPVYEQYF.